These 15 T cell receptor beta chains were all obtained from the same sample, sequenced in a study of CD8+CD57+ T cells in acquired aplastic anemia. It was patients with CD8+CD57+ cell expansion by flow cytometry who were chosen for sequencing. Genomic DNA was employed as the template in profiling TCR beta VDJ and CDR3. TCRdb itself ran the reads through MiXCR, one entry per CDR3 protein. Among fewer than 250,000 distinct CDR3 sequences listed, 40% to 50% were seen once. Sequencing was performed on sorted CD4+, CD8+, or CD8+CD57+ T cells (not recorded which) from PBMCs. The source is a human donor with aplastic anemia.

The chain recombines TRBV29-1 with TRBJ1-1, with D perhaps TRBD1 (5 bases). Germline V gives CDR1 SQVTM, CDR2 ANQGSEA. Trimming shortened V by 3 bases and J by 11 bases, and 16 bases separated the two germline ends. The CDR3 length is 12 residues. The CDR3 is CSVEFGGSWAFF. The CDR3 nucleotides read TGCAGCGTTGAGTTCGGGGGAAGTTGGGCTTTCTTT.

The genes are TRBV6-5 and TRBJ1-1; D is undetermined. The CDR3 length is 12 residues. CDR1 is MNHEY and CDR2 is SVGAGI in the germline V gene. Trimming took 6 bases from V and 5 from J, leaving 10 bases between them. In DNA form, the CDR3 reads TGTGCCAGCAGGACATTAAGTACTGAAGCTTTCTTT. It yields the protein CASRTLSTEAFF.

This clonotype was picked up many times. The rearrangement uses TRBV7-9 and TRBJ2-7; a possible D gene is TRBD1 (8 bases). Trimming took off 5 bases at V and 2 bases at J, with 25 bases between the two ends. Germline-derived CDR1 and CDR2 are SEHNR and FQNEAQ (reference sequence). The CDR3 sequence is 18 residues long. The CDR3 reads CASSPSLVGQGLPYEQYF. The CDR3 DNA is TGTGCCAGCAGCCCTTCATTGGTTGGACAGGGACTACCCTACGAGCAGTACTTC.

The chain joins TRBV14 to TRBJ1-6, with D perhaps TRBD1 (5 bases). CDR1 and CDR2 (germline): SGHDN, FVKESK. The CDR3 runs 13 residues. V lost 1 base to trimming and J lost 13 bases, with 11 bases between them. The CDR3 here is CASSQGQSRPLHF. CDR3 nucleotides: TGTGCCAGCAGCCAAGGACAGTCAAGGCCCCTCCACTTT.

The chain recombines TRBV12-3 or TRBV12-4 with TRBJ2-7; TRBD2 aligns across 7 bases. With V trimmed by 6 bases and J by 2 bases, 4 bases remained unmatched. This CDR3 is built from 13 residues. CDR3 nucleotides: TGTGCCAGCAGAGAACGGGGGGCCTACGAGCAGTACTTC. This gives the protein CASRERGAYEQYF.

With regard to this clonotype: Compared with germline, one end of the junction differs, possibly owing to a read error. V and J are TRBV27 and TRBJ2-1, with 8 bases fitting TRBD1. Germline V CDR1 and CDR2: MNHEY, SMNVEV (reference sequence). The CDR3 is 15 amino acids. The CDR3 nucleotides read TGTGCCGGCAGTATAGGGACAGGAACATACAATGAGCAGTTCTTC. Amino acids: CAGSIGTGTYNEQFF.

V and J are TRBV7-2 and TRBJ2-7; D gene ambiguous. Germline V gives CDR1 SGHTA, CDR2 FQGNSA. The CDR3 covers 14 residues. Deletions cut 5 bases from V and 7 bases from J, with 18 bases between. CDR3 DNA sequence: TGTGCCAGCAGCCCCCAAGTGGTAGCTCGGGAGCAGTACTTC. Translating it yields CASSPQVVAREQYF.

This clonotype was counted only a few times. The chain employs TRBV24-1 and TRBJ2-2; 7 positions agree with TRBD1. CDR1 is KGHDR and CDR2 is SFDVKD in the germline V gene. V lost 6 bases and J lost 5; bases outside the gene matches: 2. There are 13 residues in the CDR3. The CDR3 protein is CATSQGVTGELFF. For the CDR3, the DNA is TGTGCCACCAGTCAGGGGGTGACCGGGGAGCTGTTTTTT.

The gene calls are TRBV27 and TRBJ1-2; no reliable D call. Trimming removed 5 bases from V and 6 bases from J, with 22 bases in between. This CDR3 is 16 amino acids long. Germline CDR1 and CDR2: MNHEY and SMNVEV (reference sequence). CDR3 sequence reads: CASSLYKTPSQDGYTF. The CDR3 nucleotides are TGTGCCAGCAGTCTCTATAAGACACCGAGTCAAGATGGCTACACCTTC.

V gene TRBV20-1 combines with J gene TRBJ2-7, with D maybe TRBD2 (6 bases). V was clipped by 4 bases and J by 1 base, with 23 bases between them. The germline V gene has CDR1 DFQATT and CDR2 SNEGSKA (reference sequence). The length of the CDR3 is 17 residues. The CDR3 sequence is CSAMSLGGQGRSYEQYF. DNA for the CDR3: TGCAGTGCTATGAGCTTGGGGGGTCAGGGTCGGTCCTACGAGCAGTACTTC.

Only a few counts were recorded for this clonotype. A read error may account for a junction end that differs from germline. This sequence joins TRBV6-2 or TRBV6-3 and TRBJ1-1, with unresolved D. This CDR3 is 14 amino acids long. Germline V lookup: CDR1 MNHEY, CDR2 SVGEGT. The CDR3 reads CASSNSHGDTEAFF. The CDR3 region has the DNA TGTGCCAGCAGTAACTCTCACGGGGACACTGAAGCTTTCTTT.

The V gene is TRBV6-6, the J gene TRBJ2-7; TRBD1 might be the D (5 bases). The CDR3 runs 12 residues. Germline V gene data show CDR1 as MNHNY and CDR2 as SVGAGI (reference sequence). Trimming removed 10 bases from V and 2 bases from J, with 12 bases in between. The CDR3 bases are TGTGCCACCACAGGAAGTGCCTACGAGCAGTACTTC. Its protein is CATTGSAYEQYF.

The chain uses TRBV29-1 and TRBJ1-1; D might be TRBD1 (5 bases). V lost 6 bases to trimming and J lost 4 bases, with 12 bases between them. The CDR3 is made up of 12 amino acids. Germline V lookup: CDR1 SQVTM, CDR2 ANQGSEA. The CDR3 DNA sequence: TGCAGCGTCGCGGGGGGAGGCACTGAAGCTTTCTTT. This sequence encodes CSVAGGGTEAFF.

The genes are TRBV15 and TRBJ1-1; D is uncertain. Trimming took 3 bases from V and 4 from J, leaving 21 bases between them. The CDR3 extends over 17 amino acids. CDR1 and CDR2 from the germline V gene are LNHNV and YYDKDF (reference sequence). The CDR3, as DNA: TGTGCCACCAGCAGCTCCCGGGCCGAGGGTTGGACCACTGAAGCTTTCTTT. Residues: CATSSSRAEGWTTEAFF. Based on the CDR3 plus reference TRBV15 and TRBJ1-1, the full variable domain is DAMVIQNPRYQVTQFGKPVTLSCSQTLNHNVMYWYQQKSSQAPKLLFHYYDKDFNNEADTPDNFQSRRPNTSFCFLDIRSPGLGDTAMYLCATSSSRAEGWTTEAFFGQGTRLTVV.

This clonotype has only a few counts. The gene calls are TRBV19 and TRBJ1-2; 8 nucleotides align to TRBD1. The length of the CDR3 is 14 residues. CDR1 and CDR2 (germline): LNHDA, SQIVND (reference sequence). After removal of 1 base from V and 4 bases from J, the junction contained 2 bases not matched to a gene. As DNA, the CDR3 is TGTGCCAGTAGTATAGGGACAGGGCCCTATGGCTACACCTTC. Protein product: CASSIGTGPYGYTF.